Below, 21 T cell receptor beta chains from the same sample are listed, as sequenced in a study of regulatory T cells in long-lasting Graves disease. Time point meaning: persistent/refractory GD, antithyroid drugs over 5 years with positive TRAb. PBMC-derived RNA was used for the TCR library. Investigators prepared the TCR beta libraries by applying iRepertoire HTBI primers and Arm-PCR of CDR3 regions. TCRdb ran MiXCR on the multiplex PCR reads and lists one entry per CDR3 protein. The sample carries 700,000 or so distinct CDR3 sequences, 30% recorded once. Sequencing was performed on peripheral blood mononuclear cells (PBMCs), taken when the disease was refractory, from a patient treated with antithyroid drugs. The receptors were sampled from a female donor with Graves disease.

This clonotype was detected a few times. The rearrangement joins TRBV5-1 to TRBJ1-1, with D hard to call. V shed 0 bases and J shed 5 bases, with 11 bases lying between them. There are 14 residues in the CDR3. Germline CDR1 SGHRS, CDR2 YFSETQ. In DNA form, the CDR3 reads TGCGCCAGCAGCTTGGGACCGCTCGGGACTGAAGCTTTCTTT. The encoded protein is CASSLGPLGTEAFF.

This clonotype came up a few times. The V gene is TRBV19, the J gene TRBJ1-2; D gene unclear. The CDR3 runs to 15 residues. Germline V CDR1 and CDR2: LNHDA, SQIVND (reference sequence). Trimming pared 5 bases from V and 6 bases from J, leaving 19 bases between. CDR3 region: CASSERRAERNGYTF. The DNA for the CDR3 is TGTGCCAGTAGTGAGAGAAGGGCGGAGAGAAATGGCTACACCTTC.

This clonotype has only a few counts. The CDR3 protein is CASSGLAGADTQYF. CDR3 bases: TGTGCCAGCAGCGGACTAGCGGGAGCTGATACGCAGTATTTT. The rearrangement uses TRBV28 and TRBJ2-3; 13 nucleotides match TRBD2. CDR1 MDHEN and CDR2 SYDVKM come from the germline V gene. This CDR3 has 14 residues. The J segment lost 6 bases and the V segment lost 6 bases, leaving 3 bases of the junction unmatched.

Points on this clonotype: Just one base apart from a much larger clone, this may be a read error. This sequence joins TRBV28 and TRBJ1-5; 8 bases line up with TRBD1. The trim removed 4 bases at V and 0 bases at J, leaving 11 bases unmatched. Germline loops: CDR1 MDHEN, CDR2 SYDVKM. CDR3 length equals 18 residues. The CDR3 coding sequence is TGTGCCAGCAGTTCGCCGGGACAGGAGGGCTATAGCAATCAGCCCCAGCATTTT. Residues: CASSSPGQEGYSNQPQHF.

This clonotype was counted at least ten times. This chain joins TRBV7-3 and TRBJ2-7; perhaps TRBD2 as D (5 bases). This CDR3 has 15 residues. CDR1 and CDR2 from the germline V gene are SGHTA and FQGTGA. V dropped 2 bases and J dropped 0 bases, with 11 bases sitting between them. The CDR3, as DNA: TGTGCCAGCAGCTTATCGCGGGCAAGCTCCTACGAGCAGTACTTC. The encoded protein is CASSLSRASSYEQYF.

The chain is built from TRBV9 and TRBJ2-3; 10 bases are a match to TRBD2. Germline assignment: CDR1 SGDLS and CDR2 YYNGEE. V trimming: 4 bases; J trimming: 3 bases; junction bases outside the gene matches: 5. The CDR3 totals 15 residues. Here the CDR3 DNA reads TGTGCCAGCAGCTACGGACTAGCGGCTACAGATACGCAGTATTTT. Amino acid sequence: CASSYGLAATDTQYF.

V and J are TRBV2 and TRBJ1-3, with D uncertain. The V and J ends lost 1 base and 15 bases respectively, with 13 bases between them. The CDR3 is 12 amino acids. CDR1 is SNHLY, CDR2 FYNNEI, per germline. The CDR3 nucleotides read TGTGCCAGCAGTGAAGGCCGCGGCCGAGGATATTTT. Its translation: CASSEGRGRGYF.

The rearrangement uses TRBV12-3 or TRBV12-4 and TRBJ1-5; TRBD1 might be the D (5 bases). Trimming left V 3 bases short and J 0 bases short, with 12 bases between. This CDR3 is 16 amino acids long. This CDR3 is CASSLGEPDSNQPQHF. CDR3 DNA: TGTGCCAGCAGTTTGGGGGAACCCGATAGCAATCAGCCCCAGCATTTT.

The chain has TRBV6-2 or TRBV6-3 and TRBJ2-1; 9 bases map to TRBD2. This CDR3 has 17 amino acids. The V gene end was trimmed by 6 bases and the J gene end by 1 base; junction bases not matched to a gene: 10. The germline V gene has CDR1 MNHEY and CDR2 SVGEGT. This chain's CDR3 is CASRPRLAAISYNEQFF. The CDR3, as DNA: TGTGCCAGCAGACCCCGACTAGCGGCTATTTCCTACAATGAGCAGTTCTTC.

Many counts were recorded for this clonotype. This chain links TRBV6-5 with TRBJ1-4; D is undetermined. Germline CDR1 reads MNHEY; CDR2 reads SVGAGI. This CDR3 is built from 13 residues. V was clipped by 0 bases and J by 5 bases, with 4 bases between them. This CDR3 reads CASSYSGNEKLFF. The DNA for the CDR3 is TGTGCCAGCAGTTACTCGGGGAATGAAAAACTGTTTTTT.

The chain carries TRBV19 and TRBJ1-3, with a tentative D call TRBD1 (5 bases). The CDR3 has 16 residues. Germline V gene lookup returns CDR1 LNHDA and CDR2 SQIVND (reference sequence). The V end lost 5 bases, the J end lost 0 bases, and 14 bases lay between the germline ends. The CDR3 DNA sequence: TGTGCCAGTAGTTCCCACAGGACCTACTCTGGAAACACCATATATTTT. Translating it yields CASSSHRTYSGNTIYF.

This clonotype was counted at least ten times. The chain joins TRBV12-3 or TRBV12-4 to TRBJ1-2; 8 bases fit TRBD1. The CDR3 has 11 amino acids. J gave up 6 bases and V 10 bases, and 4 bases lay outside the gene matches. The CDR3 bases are TGTGCCATCATGACAGGGGATGGCTACACCTTC. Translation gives CAIMTGDGYTF.

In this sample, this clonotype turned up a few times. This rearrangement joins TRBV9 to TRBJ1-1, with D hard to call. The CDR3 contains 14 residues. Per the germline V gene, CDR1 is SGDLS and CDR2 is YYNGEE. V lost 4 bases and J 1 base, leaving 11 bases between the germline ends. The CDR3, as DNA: TGTGCCAGCAGCAGGACTGACGAGAACACTGAAGCTTTCTTT. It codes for CASSRTDENTEAFF.

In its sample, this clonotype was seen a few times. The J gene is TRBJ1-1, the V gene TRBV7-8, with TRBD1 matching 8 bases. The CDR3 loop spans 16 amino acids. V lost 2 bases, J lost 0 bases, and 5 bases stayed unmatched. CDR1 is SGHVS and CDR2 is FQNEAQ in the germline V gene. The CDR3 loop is CASSLTGQALNTEAFF. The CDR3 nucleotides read TGTGCCAGCAGCTTAACGGGACAGGCCCTGAACACTGAAGCTTTCTTT.

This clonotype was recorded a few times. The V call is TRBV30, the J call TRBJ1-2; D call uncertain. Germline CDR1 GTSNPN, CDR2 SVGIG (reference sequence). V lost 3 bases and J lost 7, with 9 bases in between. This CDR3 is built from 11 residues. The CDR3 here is CAWSGYSGYTF. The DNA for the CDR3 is TGTGCCTGGAGCGGTTATAGTGGCTACACCTTC.

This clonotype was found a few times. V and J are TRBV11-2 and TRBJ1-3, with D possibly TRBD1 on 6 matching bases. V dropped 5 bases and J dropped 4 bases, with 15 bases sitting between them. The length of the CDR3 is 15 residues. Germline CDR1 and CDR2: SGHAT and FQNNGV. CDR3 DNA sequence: TGTGCCAGCAGCCGATTCTCAGGGGAAGGAAACACCATATATTTT. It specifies CASSRFSGEGNTIYF. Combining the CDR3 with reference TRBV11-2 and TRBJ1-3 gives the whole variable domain EAGVAQSPRYKIIEKRQSVAFWCNPISGHATLYWYQQILGQGPKLLIQFQNNGVVDDSQLPKDRFSAERLKGVDSTLKIQPAKLEDSAVYLCASSRFSGEGNTIYFGEGSWLTVV.

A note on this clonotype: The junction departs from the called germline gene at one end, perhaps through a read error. The CDR3 region has the DNA TGTGCCACCAGTGATTCACTTGGGAGACAGCTGCTTTTT. Amino acids: CATSDSLGRQLLF. This chain joins TRBV24-1 and TRBJ2-2; the D call may be TRBD1 or TRBD2 (5 bases each). Germline V CDR1 and CDR2: KGHDR, SFDVKD. This CDR3 has 13 residues.

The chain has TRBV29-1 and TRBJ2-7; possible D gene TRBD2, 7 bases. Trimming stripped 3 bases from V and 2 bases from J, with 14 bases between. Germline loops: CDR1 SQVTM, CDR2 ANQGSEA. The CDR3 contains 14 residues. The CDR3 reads CSVDGGGETYEQYF. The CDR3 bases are TGCAGCGTTGATGGAGGGGGGGAGACCTACGAGCAGTACTTC.

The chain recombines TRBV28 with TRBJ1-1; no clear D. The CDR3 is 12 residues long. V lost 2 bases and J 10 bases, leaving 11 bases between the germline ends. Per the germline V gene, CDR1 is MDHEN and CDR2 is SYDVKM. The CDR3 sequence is CASSLPGFGAFF. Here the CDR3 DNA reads TGTGCCAGCAGTTTACCGGGGTTTGGAGCTTTCTTT.

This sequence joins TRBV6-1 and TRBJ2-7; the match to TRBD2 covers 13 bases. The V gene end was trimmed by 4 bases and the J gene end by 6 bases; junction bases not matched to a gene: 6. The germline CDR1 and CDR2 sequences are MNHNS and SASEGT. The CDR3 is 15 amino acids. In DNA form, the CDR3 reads TGTGCCAGCAGTGGCCAGGGACTAGCGGGAACCGAGCAGTACTTC. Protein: CASSGQGLAGTEQYF.

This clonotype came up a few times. The CDR3 region has the DNA TGTGCCAGCAGTTTATCGGGTGGGGTGGGGCCCCAGCATTTT. The encoded protein is CASSLSGGVGPQHF. The rearrangement uses TRBV27 and TRBJ1-5, with unresolved D. The CDR3 runs to 14 residues. V shed 0 bases and J shed 9 bases, with 12 bases lying between them. CDR1 is MNHEY and CDR2 is SMNVEV in the germline V gene (reference sequence).